This TCR beta chain was recovered during a study of molecular identifiers for immune sequencing clone quantification. Using 10%, 30% or 50% RNA, naive CD8 libraries were derived from approximately 22,000 to 940,000 sorted cells. Regarding the study as a whole: Identical barcode-sharing TCR molecules could lead to underestimated sizes for highly expanded clones. Clones that exceeded 20 RNA copies held over 97% of effector molecules, yet under 1% in naive cells.

This CDR3 region has 15 residues. Germline-derived CDR1 and CDR2 are SGHVS and FNYEAQ. V was pared by 1 base and J by 2 bases, with 9 bases between. This clonotype appeared many times. Its antigen is unidentified. The bulk TCR libraries were made with methods described before and with listed TCR primers. TCRdb passed the PCR reads through MiXCR, listing each CDR3 protein once. The sample yields 50,000 to 70,000 distinct CDR3 sequences, about a fifth seen once. The chain joins TRBV7-6 to TRBJ2-1; either TRBD1 or TRBD2 may supply D (5 bases each). The sequenced material came from naive CD8+ T cells from blood, with Jurkat cell RNA spiked in. Sample subset: FACS-sorted CD8+CD4-CCR7+CD45RA+ naive T cells. This clonotype was sampled from a human donor in good health. Some libraries in this study had Jurkat cell RNA spiked in. DNA for the CDR3: TGTGCCAGCAGCTTAGGAGGGGACCCCTACAATGAGCAGTTCTTC. Its translation is CASSLGGDPYNEQFF.